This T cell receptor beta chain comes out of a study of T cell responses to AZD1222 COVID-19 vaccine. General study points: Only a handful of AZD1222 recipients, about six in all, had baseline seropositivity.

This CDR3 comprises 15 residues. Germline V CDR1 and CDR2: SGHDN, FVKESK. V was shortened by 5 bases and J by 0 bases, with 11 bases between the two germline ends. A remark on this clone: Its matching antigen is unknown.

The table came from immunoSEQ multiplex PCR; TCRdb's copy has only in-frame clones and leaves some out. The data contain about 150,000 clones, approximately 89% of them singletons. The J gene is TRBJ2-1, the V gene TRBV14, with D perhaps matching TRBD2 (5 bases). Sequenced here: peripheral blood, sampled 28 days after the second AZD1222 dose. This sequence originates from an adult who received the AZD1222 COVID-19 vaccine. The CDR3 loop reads CASSALGSSYNEQFF. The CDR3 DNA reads TGTGCCAGCAGCGCTCTAGGGAGCTCCTACAATGAGCAGTTCTTC.